Listed below are T cell receptor beta chains from one sample, sequenced in a study of CD8+ T cells in alopecia areata. Some clones are missing from TCRdb's copy, which holds only in-frame ones; the method was immunoSEQ multiplex PCR. The sample yields roughly 140,000 clones, roughly four fifths seen once. This material consisted of CD8+ T cells sorted from blood, taken at week 4, from a patient treated with tofacitinib. These receptors were obtained from a human donor with alopecia areata. Both conserved end residues are part of each CDR3. A D gene is named only where the DNA matches it firmly. For some rows the clone size is stated as once, few or many, or as a class when expanded; others skip it.

>TRBJ2-7|NA|TRBV29-1|NA
CSVEGGIPYEQYF
TGCAGCGTTGAGGGCGGAATCCCCTACGAGCAGTACTTC
>TRBJ2-7|NA|TRBV10-3|NA
CAISEPGQTTSYEQYF
TGTGCCATCAGTGAGCCAGGACAGACTACCTCCTACGAGCAGTACTTC
>TRBJ2-7|NA|TRBV7-6|NA
CASSLAPTLGVYEQYF
TGTGCCAGCAGCTTAGCCCCGACGCTGGGGGTATACGAGCAGTACTTC
>TRBJ2-7|NA|TRBV19|few
CASSIAVSYEQYF
TGTGCCAGTAGTATAGCGGTATCCTACGAGCAGTACTTC
>TRBJ2-2|NA|TRBV6-5|NA
CASSYPMGELFF
TGTGCCAGCAGTTACCCGATGGGGGAGCTGTTTTTT
>TRBJ2-3|NA|TRBV9|NA
CASSAHLETSTDTQYF
TGTGCCAGCAGCGCTCACCTAGAGACTAGCACAGATACGCAGTATTTT
>TRBJ1-1|TRBD1|TRBV29-1|NA
CSVGEGAGGENTEAFF
TGCAGCGTTGGGGAGGGGGCAGGGGGCGAGAACACTGAAGCTTTCTTT
>TRBJ2-7|NA|TRBV12-5|NA
CASGWGGGAEQYF
TGTGCTAGTGGTTGGGGAGGAGGTGCCGAGCAGTACTTC
>TRBJ2-3|NA|TRBV2|NA
CASSPGSMADTQYF
TGTGCCAGCAGCCCCGGTTCGATGGCAGATACGCAGTATTTT
>TRBJ1-5|NA|TRBV4-3|NA
CASSQTENQPQHF
TGCGCCAGCAGCCAGACAGAGAATCAGCCCCAGCATTTT
>TRBJ2-3|NA|TRBV30|NA
CAWRPAESTDTQYF
TGTGCCTGGAGGCCGGCGGAAAGCACAGATACGCAGTATTTT
>TRBJ2-7|NA|TRBV7-9|NA
CASSEGSYEQYF
TGTGCCAGCAGCGAGGGATCCTACGAGCAGTACTTC
>TRBJ2-1|NA|TRBV11-2|NA
CASSLDGGHNEQFF
TGTGCCAGCAGCTTAGACGGGGGGCACAATGAGCAGTTCTTC
>TRBJ1-1|NA|TRBV25-1|NA
CASRLNTEAFF
TGTGCCAGCCGGTTGAACACTGAAGCTTTCTTT
>TRBJ2-7|NA|TRBV7-9|NA
CASSHLGAGAYEQYF
TGTGCCAGCAGCCACCTAGGGGCAGGGGCTTACGAGCAGTACTTC
>TRBJ2-2|TRBD1|TRBV6-5|NA
CASSFGQGAGELFF
TGTGCCAGCAGTTTCGGACAGGGTGCCGGGGAGCTGTTTTTT
>TRBJ2-5|NA|TRBV29-1|NA
CSVPGDQETQYF
TGCAGCGTTCCAGGGGACCAAGAGACCCAGTACTTC
>TRBJ2-2|NA|TRBV30|NA
CAWRVGSGELFF
TGTGCCTGGAGAGTGGGGTCCGGGGAGCTGTTTTTT
>TRBJ2-7|NA|TRBV19|NA
CASSDGLEQYF
TGTGCCAGTAGCGACGGACTCGAGCAGTACTTC
>TRBJ2-7|TRBD1|TRBV27|NA
CASSPRQGSPSYEQYF
TGTGCCAGCAGTCCCCGACAGGGATCTCCCTCCTACGAGCAGTACTTC
>TRBJ2-1|TRBD2|TRBV9|NA
CASSVAGDLYNEQFF
TGTGCCAGCAGCGTTGCGGGGGACCTCTACAATGAGCAGTTCTTC
>TRBJ1-2|NA|TRBV9|NA
CASSVSWVGGSDNGYTF
TGTGCCAGCAGCGTATCTTGGGTTGGAGGATCGGATAATGGCTACACCTTC
>TRBJ2-5|NA|TRBV6-5|NA
CASRETQYF
TGTGCCAGCAGGGAGACCCAGTACTTC
>TRBJ2-2|TRBD1|TRBV19|many
CASRQGTGAGELFF
TGTGCCAGTAGACAGGGGACGGGTGCCGGGGAGCTGTTTTTT
>TRBJ2-1|TRBD1|TRBV4-3|once
CASSPGTGGVYEQFF
TGCGCCAGCAGCCCTGGGACAGGGGGCGTCTATGAGCAGTTCTTC
>TRBJ1-2|NA|TRBV6-6|NA
CASSYGAVDYGYTF
TGTGCCAGCAGTTACGGTGCGGTGGACTATGGCTACACCTTC
>TRBJ2-1|NA|TRBV4-1|NA
CASSQGGGYNEQFF
TGCGCCAGCAGCCAGGGGGGAGGTTACAATGAGCAGTTCTTC
>TRBJ1-1|TRBD1|TRBV7-9|NA
CASSLASDRVEAFF
TGTGCCAGCAGCTTAGCGTCCGACAGGGTTGAAGCTTTCTTT
>TRBJ2-7|NA|TRBV2|NA
CASKEGGDYEQYF
TGTGCCAGCAAGGAGGGGGGGGACTACGAGCAGTACTTC
>TRBJ2-2|NA|TRBV29-1|few
CSVGYSLTGELFF
TGCAGCGTTGGGTACAGCCTCACCGGGGAGCTGTTTTTT
>TRBJ2-7|NA|TRBV6-5|NA
CASRPGHSYEQYF
TGTGCCAGCAGGCCGGGACACTCCTACGAGCAGTACTTC
>TRBJ2-2|NA|TRBV9|NA
CASSVQDTGELFF
TGTGCCAGCAGCGTACAAGACACCGGGGAGCTGTTTTTT
>TRBJ2-7|TRBD2|TRBV7-2|NA
CASSSRSGLAGGYEQYF
TGTGCCAGCAGCTCTCGCTCCGGACTAGCGGGGGGCTACGAGCAGTACTTC
>TRBJ2-7|NA|TRBV5-1|few
CASSEGMGMAYEQYF
TGCGCCAGCAGCGAAGGGATGGGGATGGCCTACGAGCAGTACTTC
>TRBJ1-2|TRBD1|TRBV9|NA
CASRALQGDGYTF
TGTGCCAGCAGGGCCCTCCAGGGGGATGGCTACACCTTC
>TRBJ1-6|TRBD1|TRBV4-1|once
CASSPQQGVSYNSPLHF
TGCGCCAGCAGCCCCCAACAGGGGGTCTCCTATAATTCACCCCTCCACTTT
>TRBJ2-1|NA|TRBV5-5|NA
CASSPADSTYNEQFF
TGTGCCAGCAGCCCGGCGGACAGCACATACAATGAGCAGTTCTTC
>TRBJ2-7|NA|TRBV6-6|NA
CASSYSTTYEQYF
TGTGCCAGCAGTTACTCTACCACCTACGAGCAGTACTTC
>TRBJ2-2|NA|TRBV6-1|NA
CASEGRNTGELFF
TGTGCCAGCGAGGGGAGAAACACCGGGGAGCTGTTTTTT
>TRBJ1-1|TRBD1|TRBV4-3|few
CASSRLDRGPFNTEAFF
TGCGCCAGCAGCCGCCTAGACAGGGGCCCTTTTAACACTGAAGCTTTCTTT
>TRBJ2-7|NA|TRBV7-9|NA
CASSFGGHYEQYF
TGTGCCAGCAGCTTCGGGGGGCACTACGAGCAGTACTTC
>TRBJ2-7|TRBD1|TRBV5-1|NA
CASSLDGTGAYEQYF
TGCGCCAGCAGCTTAGACGGGACAGGGGCCTACGAGCAGTACTTC
>TRBJ1-1|TRBD1|TRBV7-9|NA
CASSLVQGASLNTEAFF
TGTGCCAGCAGCTTAGTTCAGGGGGCGAGCTTGAACACTGAAGCTTTCTTT
>TRBJ1-2|NA|TRBV6-5|once
CASSYSGQYGYTF
TGTGCCAGCAGTTACTCGGGCCAGTATGGCTACACCTTC